These 10 T cell receptor beta chains were all obtained from the same sample, sequenced in a study of blood T cell repertoires in COVID-19. The method was immunoSEQ multiplex PCR; TCRdb's version includes in-frame clones alone and lacks a portion of them. The profile shows approximately 280,000 clones, approximately 90% of them singletons. Sequencing input: peripheral blood. The receptors were gathered from a woman aged 25 to 39 with COVID-19, enrolled during active disease.

V is TRBV4-2 and J is TRBJ2-3, with 12 nucleotides matching TRBD2. This CDR3 has 17 amino acids. J lost 3 bases, V lost 2 bases, and 6 bases had no gene match. Germline V CDR1 and CDR2: LGHNA, YNFKEQ. The CDR3 is CASSQPIGTSGTDTQYF. The CDR3 coding sequence is TGTGCCAGCAGCCAACCCATCGGGACTAGCGGGACAGATACGCAGTATTTT.

The chain combines TRBV7-9 with TRBJ2-2; tentative D call: TRBD2 (6 bases). The V and J ends lost 5 bases and 2 bases respectively, with 12 bases between them. Germline CDR1 is SEHNR and CDR2 is FQNEAQ (reference sequence). The CDR3 consists of 15 residues. CDR3: CASSTPGLNTGELFF. The CDR3 DNA follows: TGTGCCAGCAGCACCCCGGGACTTAACACCGGGGAGCTGTTTTTT.

This chain joins TRBV30 and TRBJ1-6, with 8 bases aligning to TRBD1. The CDR3 extends over 13 amino acids. The germline gives CDR1 GTSNPN, CDR2 SVGIG (reference sequence). The trim removed 8 bases at V and 6 bases at J, leaving 6 bases unmatched. The CDR3 reads CAGHRGFNSPLHF. In DNA, the CDR3 is TGTGCCGGGCACAGGGGGTTTAATTCACCCCTCCACTTT.

This chain connects TRBV7-9 to TRBJ2-1; possibly TRBD2 for D (6 bases). CDR3 size: 16 residues. Germline loops: CDR1 SEHNR, CDR2 FQNEAQ (reference sequence). The V end was cut by 2 bases, the J end by 2 bases, with 13 bases between. The CDR3 is CASSLLVLATYNEQFF. CDR3 sequence (DNA): TGTGCCAGCAGCTTATTGGTGCTAGCGACCTACAATGAGCAGTTCTTC.

CDR3 nucleotide sequence: TGTGCCTATGGGACTATGTCAATGATAGATACGCAGTATTTT. Translation gives CAYGTMSMIDTQYF. The J gene is TRBJ2-3, the V gene TRBV30, with 7 bases identical to TRBD2. The CDR3 is made up of 14 amino acids. Losses at the gene ends were 7 bases for V and 5 bases for J; bases not matched to a gene: 12. The germline gives CDR1 GTSNPN, CDR2 SVGIG (reference sequence). Using reference TRBV30 and TRBJ2-3 for the parts outside the CDR3, the full variable domain is SQTIHQWPATLVQPVGSPLSLECTVEGTSNPNLYWYRQAAGRGLQLLFYSVGIGQISSEVPQNLSASRPQDRQFILSSKKLLLSDSGFYLCAYGTMSMIDTQYFGPGTRLTVL.

This chain links TRBV4-3 with TRBJ2-4; D is perhaps TRBD2 (5 bases). Trimming stripped 1 base from V and 9 bases from J, with 10 bases between. There are 13 residues in the CDR3. The germline gives CDR1 LGHNA, CDR2 YSLEER. CDR3 in amino acids: CASSQARGSIQYF. CDR3 in DNA: TGCGCCAGCAGCCAAGCTAGAGGGAGCATTCAGTACTTC.

This chain connects TRBV12-3 or TRBV12-4 to TRBJ1-2, with 8 positions matching TRBD1. CDR3 size: 13 residues. The ends lost 6 bases at V and 2 bases at J; junction bases unmatched: 2. CDR3 nucleotides: TGTGCCAGCAGGGGGGACAGGAACTATGGCTACACCTTC. It encodes CASRGDRNYGYTF.

The chain combines TRBV29-1 with TRBJ2-5; TRBD1 might be the D (6 bases). V lost 0 bases and J 2 bases, leaving 16 bases between the germline ends. The CDR3 runs to 16 residues. Germline CDR1 is SQVTM and CDR2 is ANQGSEA. The DNA of the CDR3 is TGCAGCGTTGAAGAGGGCAGGGGTTGGGGACAAGAGACCCAGTACTTC. Translation gives CSVEEGRGWGQETQYF.

This rearrangement joins TRBV13 to TRBJ2-7; 7 bases agree with TRBD2. This CDR3 is 13 amino acids long. The V segment lost 5 bases and the J segment 0 bases; nucleotides outside the gene matches: 1. CDR1 is PRHDT and CDR2 is FYEKMQ in the germline V gene (reference sequence). CDR3 sequence reads: CASSRGSSYEQYF. In DNA form, the CDR3 reads TGTGCCAGCAGCCGCGGGAGCTCCTACGAGCAGTACTTC.

CDR3 sequence (DNA): TGTGCCAGCAGCCACTGGGGAGGGAATCGAAATTCACCCCTCCACTTT. The encoded protein is CASSHWGGNRNSPLHF. This chain joins TRBV5-5 and TRBJ1-6, with unresolved D. The CDR3 extends over 16 amino acids. CDR1 and CDR2 (germline): SGHKS, YYEKEE (reference sequence). Trimming pared 4 bases from V and 7 bases from J, leaving 18 bases between.